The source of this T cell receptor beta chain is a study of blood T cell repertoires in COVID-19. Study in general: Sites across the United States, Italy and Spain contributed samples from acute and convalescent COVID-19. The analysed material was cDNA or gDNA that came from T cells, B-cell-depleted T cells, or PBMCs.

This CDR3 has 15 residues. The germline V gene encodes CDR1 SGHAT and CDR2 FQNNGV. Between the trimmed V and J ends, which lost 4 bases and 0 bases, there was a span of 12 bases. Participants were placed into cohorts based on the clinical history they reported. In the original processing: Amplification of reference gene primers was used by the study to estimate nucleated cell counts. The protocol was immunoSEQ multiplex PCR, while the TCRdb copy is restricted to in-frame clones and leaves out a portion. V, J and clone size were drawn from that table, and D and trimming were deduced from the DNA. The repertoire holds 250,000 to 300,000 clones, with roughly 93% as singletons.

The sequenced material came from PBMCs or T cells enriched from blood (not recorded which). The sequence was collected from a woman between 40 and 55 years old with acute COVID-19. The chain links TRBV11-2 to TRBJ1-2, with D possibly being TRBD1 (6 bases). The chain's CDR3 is CASSSTGQSNYGYTF. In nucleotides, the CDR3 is TGTGCCAGCAGCTCTACAGGGCAATCTAACTATGGCTACACCTTC.